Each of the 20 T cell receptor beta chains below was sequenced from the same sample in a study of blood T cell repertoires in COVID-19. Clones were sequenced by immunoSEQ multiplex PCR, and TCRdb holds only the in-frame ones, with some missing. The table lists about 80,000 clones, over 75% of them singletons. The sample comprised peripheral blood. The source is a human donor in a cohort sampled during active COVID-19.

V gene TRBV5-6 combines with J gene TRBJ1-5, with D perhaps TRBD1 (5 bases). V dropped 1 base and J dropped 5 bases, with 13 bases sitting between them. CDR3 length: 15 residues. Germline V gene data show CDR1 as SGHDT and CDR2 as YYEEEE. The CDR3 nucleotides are TGTGCCAGCAGCTTGTTAAGGGGATCCGATCAGCCCCAGCATTTT. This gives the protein CASSLLRGSDQPQHF.

Written as DNA, the CDR3 is TGTGCCAGCAGTTTGCGGGGGAGGGCTGAAGCTTTCTTT. Amino acids: CASSLRGRAEAFF. The rearrangement uses TRBV12-3 or TRBV12-4 and TRBJ1-1; possible D gene TRBD1, 5 bases. V was trimmed by 3 bases and J by 6 bases, leaving 11 bases between them. This CDR3 comprises 13 residues.

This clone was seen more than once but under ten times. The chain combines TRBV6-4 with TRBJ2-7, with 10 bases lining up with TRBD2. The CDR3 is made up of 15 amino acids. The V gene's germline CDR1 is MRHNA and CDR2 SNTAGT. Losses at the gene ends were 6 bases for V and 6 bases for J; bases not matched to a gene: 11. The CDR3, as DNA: TGTGCCAGCAGGAGGTTAAGCGGGAGGGGGGGCGAGCAGTACTTC. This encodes CASRRLSGRGGEQYF.

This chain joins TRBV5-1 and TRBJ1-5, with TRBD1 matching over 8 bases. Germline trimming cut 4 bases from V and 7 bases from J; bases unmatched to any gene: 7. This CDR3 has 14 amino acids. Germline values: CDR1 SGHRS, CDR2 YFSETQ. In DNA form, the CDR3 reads TGCGCCAGCAGCATAGGACAGGGTCAACAGCCCCAGCATTTT. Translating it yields CASSIGQGQQPQHF. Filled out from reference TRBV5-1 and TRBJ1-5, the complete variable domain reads KAGVTQTPRYLIKTRGQQVTLSCSPISGHRSVSWYQQTPGQGLQFLFEYFSETQRNKGNFPGRFSGRQFSNSRSEMNVSTLELGDSALYLCASSIGQGQQPQHFGDGTRLSIL.

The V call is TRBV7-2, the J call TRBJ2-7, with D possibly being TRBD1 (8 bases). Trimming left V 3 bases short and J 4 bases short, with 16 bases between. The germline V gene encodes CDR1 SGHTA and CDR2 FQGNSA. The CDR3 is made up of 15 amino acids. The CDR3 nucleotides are TGTGCCAGCAGCTTTCCACAGGGGGGGAAGTACGAGCAGTACTTC. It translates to CASSFPQGGKYEQYF.

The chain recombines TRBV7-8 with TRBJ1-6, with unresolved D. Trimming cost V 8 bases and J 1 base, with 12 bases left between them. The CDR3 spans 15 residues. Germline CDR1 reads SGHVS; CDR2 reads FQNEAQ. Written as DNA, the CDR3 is TGTGCCAGCTGCCCTCTCCAGTCCTATAATTCACCCCTCCACTTT. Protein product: CASCPLQSYNSPLHF.

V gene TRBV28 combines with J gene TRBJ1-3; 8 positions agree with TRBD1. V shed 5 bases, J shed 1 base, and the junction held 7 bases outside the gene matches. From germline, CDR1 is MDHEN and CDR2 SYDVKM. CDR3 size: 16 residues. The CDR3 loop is CASSQPRTGSGNTIYF. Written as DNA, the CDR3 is TGTGCCAGCAGTCAGCCCCGGACAGGGTCTGGAAACACCATATATTTT. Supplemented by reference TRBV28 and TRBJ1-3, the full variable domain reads DVKVTQSSRYLVKRTGEKVFLECVQDMDHENMFWYRQDPGLGLRLIYFSYDVKMKEKGDIPEGYSVSREKKERFSLILESASTNQTSMYLCASSQPRTGSGNTIYFGEGSWLTVV.

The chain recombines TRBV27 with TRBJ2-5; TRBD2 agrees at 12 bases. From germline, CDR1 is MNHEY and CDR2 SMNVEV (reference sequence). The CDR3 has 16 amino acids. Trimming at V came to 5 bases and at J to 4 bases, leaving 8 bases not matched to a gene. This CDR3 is CASSIRTSGALETQYF. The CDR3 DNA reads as TGTGCCAGCAGTATCCGGACTAGCGGGGCGTTAGAGACCCAGTACTTC.

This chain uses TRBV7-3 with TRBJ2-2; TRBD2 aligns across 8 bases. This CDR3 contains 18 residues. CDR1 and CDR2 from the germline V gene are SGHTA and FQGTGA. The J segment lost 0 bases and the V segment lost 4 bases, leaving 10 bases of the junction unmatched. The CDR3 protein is CASSSQFPGGANTGELFF. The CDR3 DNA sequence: TGTGCCAGCAGCTCCCAATTCCCGGGGGGGGCGAACACCGGGGAGCTGTTTTTT.

The CDR3 coding sequence is TGTGCCAGCAGCGAAATCGGGACTAGCGGGGGGTTGGGAACAGATACGCAGTATTTT. This codes for CASSEIGTSGGLGTDTQYF. The rearrangement joins TRBV7-3 to TRBJ2-3; 15 nucleotides align to TRBD2. The CDR3 has 19 residues. Germline V gene lookup returns CDR1 SGHTA and CDR2 FQGTGA. Losses at the gene ends were 5 bases for V and 3 bases for J; bases not matched to a gene: 12.

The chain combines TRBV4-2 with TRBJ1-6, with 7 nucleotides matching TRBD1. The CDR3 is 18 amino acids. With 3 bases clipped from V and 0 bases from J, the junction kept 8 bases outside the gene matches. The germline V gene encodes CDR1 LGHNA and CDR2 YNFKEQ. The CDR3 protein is CASSQPTGASSYNSPLHF. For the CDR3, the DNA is TGTGCCAGCAGCCAGCCCACAGGGGCGTCCTCCTATAATTCACCCCTCCACTTT.

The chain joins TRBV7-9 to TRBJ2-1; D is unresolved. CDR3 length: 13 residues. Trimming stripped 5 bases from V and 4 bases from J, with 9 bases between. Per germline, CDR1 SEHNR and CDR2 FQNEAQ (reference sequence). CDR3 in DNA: TGTGCCAGCAGCAAAGGGCCTTACAATGAGCAGTTCTTC. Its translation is CASSKGPYNEQFF. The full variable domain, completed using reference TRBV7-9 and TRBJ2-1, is DTGVSQNPRHKITKRGQNVTFRCDPISEHNRLYWYRQTLGQGPEFLTYFQNEAQLEKSRLLSDRFSAERPKGSFSTLEIQRTEQGDSAMYLCASSKGPYNEQFFGPGTRLTVL.

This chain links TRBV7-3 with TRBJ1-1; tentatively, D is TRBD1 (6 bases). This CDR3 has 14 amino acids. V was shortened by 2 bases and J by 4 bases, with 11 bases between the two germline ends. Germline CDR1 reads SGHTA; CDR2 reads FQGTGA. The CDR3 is CASSLGQSRTEAFF. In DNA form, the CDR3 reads TGTGCCAGCAGCTTAGGACAGAGTCGCACTGAAGCTTTCTTT.

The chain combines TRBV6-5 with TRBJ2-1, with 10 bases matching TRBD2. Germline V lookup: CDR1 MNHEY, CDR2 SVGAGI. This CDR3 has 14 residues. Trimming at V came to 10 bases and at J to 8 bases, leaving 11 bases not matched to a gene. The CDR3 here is CATISGGLGDEQFF. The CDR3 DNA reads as TGTGCCACCATTAGCGGGGGGCTAGGGGATGAGCAGTTCTTC.

The CDR3 loop reads CASSKDGRGRGAIILPQHF. DNA for the CDR3: TGTGCCAGCAGCAAAGATGGGAGGGGGAGGGGAGCAATCATTCTGCCCCAGCATTTT. The chain employs TRBV21-1 and TRBJ1-5. TRBV21-1 has pseudogene status. CDR3 length: 19 residues.

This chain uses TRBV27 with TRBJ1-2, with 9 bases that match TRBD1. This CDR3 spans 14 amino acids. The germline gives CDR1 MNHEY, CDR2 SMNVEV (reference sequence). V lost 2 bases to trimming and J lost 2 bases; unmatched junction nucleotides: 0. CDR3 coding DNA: TGTGCCAGCAGTTTAACAGGGGGCAACTATGGCTACACCTTC. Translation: CASSLTGGNYGYTF.

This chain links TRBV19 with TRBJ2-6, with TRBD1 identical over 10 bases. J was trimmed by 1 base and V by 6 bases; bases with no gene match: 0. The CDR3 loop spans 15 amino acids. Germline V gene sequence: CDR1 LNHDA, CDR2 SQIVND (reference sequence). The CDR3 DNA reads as TGTGCCAGTAGGGACAGGGGGTCTGGGGCCAACGTCCTGACTTTC. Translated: CASRDRGSGANVLTF.

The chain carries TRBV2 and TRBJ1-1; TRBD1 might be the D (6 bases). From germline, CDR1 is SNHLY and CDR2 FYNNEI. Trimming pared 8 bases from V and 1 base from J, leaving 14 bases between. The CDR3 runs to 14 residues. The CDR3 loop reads CASREGGANTEAFF. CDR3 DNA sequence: TGTGCCAGCCGGGAGGGGGGGGCGAACACTGAAGCTTTCTTT.

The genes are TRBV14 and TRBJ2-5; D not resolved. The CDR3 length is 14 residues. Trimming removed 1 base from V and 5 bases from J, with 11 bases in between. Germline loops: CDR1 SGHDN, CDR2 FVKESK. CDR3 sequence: CASSQGSKRETQYF. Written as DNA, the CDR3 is TGTGCCAGCAGCCAAGGGTCTAAGAGGGAGACCCAGTACTTC.

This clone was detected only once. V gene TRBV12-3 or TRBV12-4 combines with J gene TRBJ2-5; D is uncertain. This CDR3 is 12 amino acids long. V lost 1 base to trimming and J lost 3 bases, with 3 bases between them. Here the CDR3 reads CASSLVKETQYF. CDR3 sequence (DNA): TGTGCCAGCAGTTTAGTAAAAGAGACCCAGTACTTC.